One sample yielded the 13 T cell receptor beta chains listed below, sequenced in a study of T-cell memory formation after mild COVID-19. MiXCR, run by TCRdb on the 5' RACE reads, gives a single entry per CDR3 protein. Seen here are 400,000 or so distinct CDR3 sequences, over 15% observed once, and the top ten hold around 8.4%. Sequencing was done on a sample of PBMCs or a T cell subset sorted from them (not recorded which). These receptor sequences come from an adult woman who had mild COVID-19 (a few samples of this study predate the infection). Cell type and time point are not known.

This clonotype has a handful of counts. The V call is TRBV29-1, the J call TRBJ1-1, with TRBD1 matching over 8 bases. Per the germline V gene, CDR1 is SQVTM and CDR2 is ANQGSEA. V lost 3 bases and J lost 3; bases outside the gene matches: 0. The CDR3 is 12 amino acids. CDR3 residues: CSVEDRDTEAFF. The CDR3 DNA sequence: TGCAGCGTTGAGGACAGGGACACTGAAGCTTTCTTT. The full variable domain, rest sourced from reference TRBV29-1 and TRBJ1-1, is SAVISQKPSRDICQRGTSLTIQCQVDSQVTMMFWYRQQPGQSLTLIATANQGSEATYESGFVIDKFPISRPNLTFSTLTVSNMSPEDSSIYLCSVEDRDTEAFFGQGTRLTVV.

This clonotype was seen a handful of times. The chain joins TRBV20-1 to TRBJ2-5; no clear D gene. This CDR3 has 12 amino acids. V lost 3 bases, J lost 4 bases, and 9 bases lay in between. The germline CDR1 and CDR2 sequences are DFQATT and SNEGSKA (reference sequence). CDR3 nucleotides: TGCAGTGCTAGTTTACAGAGAGAGACCCAGTACTTC. Amino acids: CSASLQRETQYF.

V and J are TRBV6-5 and TRBJ1-5; possible D gene TRBD1, 6 bases. V was cut by 5 bases and J by 4 bases, with 15 bases left in between. Germline V CDR1 and CDR2: MNHEY, SVGAGI. The CDR3 runs to 15 residues. The CDR3 region has the DNA TGTGCCAGCAGTCTTGACAGGAATCTAAATCAGCCCCAGCATTTT. Translated: CASSLDRNLNQPQHF.

V usage is TRBV24-1 and J usage is TRBJ1-4; 7 bases line up with TRBD1. The CDR3 runs to 13 residues. Trimming removed 8 bases from V and 5 bases from J; junction bases left unmatched: 4. Per germline, CDR1 KGHDR and CDR2 SFDVKD. The CDR3 loop reads CATTPGQNEKLFF. In DNA form, the CDR3 reads TGTGCCACCACCCCGGGACAGAATGAAAAACTGTTTTTT.

A few counts support this clonotype. This chain connects TRBV6-1 to TRBJ2-3, with TRBD1 matching over 9 bases. Germline trimming cut 2 bases from V and 2 bases from J; bases unmatched to any gene: 5. The germline gives CDR1 MNHNS, CDR2 SASEGT. The CDR3 loop spans 16 amino acids. In DNA form, the CDR3 reads TGTGCCAGCAGTGAAAGGGGGACAGGGTCCACAGATACGCAGTATTTT. This sequence encodes CASSERGTGSTDTQYF.

The chain joins TRBV20-1 to TRBJ2-3; 9 positions agree with TRBD2. V was pared by 2 bases and J by 5 bases, with 5 bases of the junction left unmatched. The CDR3 totals 14 residues. Germline V gene sequence: CDR1 DFQATT, CDR2 SNEGSKA (reference sequence). The CDR3 DNA is TGCAGTGCTAGACAACTAGCGGGCGGAGATACGCAGTATTTT. It codes for CSARQLAGGDTQYF.

This chain's CDR3 is CASSPASTDTQYF. CDR3 nucleotides: TGTGCCAGCTCACCGGCTAGCACAGATACGCAGTATTTT. This chain uses TRBV18 with TRBJ2-3, with D uncertain. Germline V CDR1 and CDR2: KGHSH, LQKENI. The length of the CDR3 is 13 residues. Trimming took 3 bases from V and 0 from J, leaving 4 bases between them.

This clonotype occurred a few times. The chain links TRBV4-1 to TRBJ1-1; perhaps TRBD1 as D (6 bases). Trimming removed 1 base at V and 5 bases at J, with 11 bases between. Germline V gene sequence: CDR1 MGHRA, CDR2 YSYEKL. The length of the CDR3 is 14 residues. DNA for the CDR3: TGCGCCAGCAGCCAAGCAGGGGAAGAGACTGAAGCTTTCTTT. Protein: CASSQAGEETEAFF.

This clonotype was detected many times. The chain is built from TRBV3-1 and TRBJ2-5; 12 bases agree with TRBD1. Per the germline V gene, CDR1 is LGHDT and CDR2 is YNNKEL (reference sequence). The CDR3 spans 17 residues. The V gene end was trimmed by 1 base and the J gene end by 2 bases; junction bases not matched to a gene: 5. CDR3 in DNA: TGTGCCAGCAGCCAAGTGGGACAGGGGGCGCAGCAAGAGACCCAGTACTTC. This codes for CASSQVGQGAQQETQYF.

The table lists this clonotype with a count of one. The rearrangement uses TRBV20-1 and TRBJ1-5, with D maybe TRBD1 (5 bases). V was clipped by 1 base and J by 1 base, with 11 bases between them. The CDR3 has 15 amino acids. Looked up from germline, CDR1 is DFQATT and CDR2 is SNEGSKA (reference sequence). CDR3 nucleotide sequence: TGCAGTGCTAGAGTGGGGGAGGTGAGCAATCAGCCCCAGCATTTT. Its translation is CSARVGEVSNQPQHF.

This chain uses TRBV20-1 with TRBJ1-5; D gene ambiguous. The CDR3 consists of 12 residues. Trimming stripped 8 bases from V and 6 bases from J, with 14 bases between. CDR1 and CDR2 from the germline V gene are DFQATT and SNEGSKA (reference sequence). CDR3 in DNA: TGCAGTTTACGGCATTCCAGTCAGCCCCAGCATTTT. This translates into CSLRHSSQPQHF.

The V and J genes are TRBV7-8 and TRBJ1-4, with D possibly being TRBD1 (6 bases). This CDR3 spans 16 amino acids. Germline V gene lookup returns CDR1 SGHVS and CDR2 FQNEAQ. The germline V and J ends were trimmed by 5 bases and 4 bases, with 17 bases remaining between them. The CDR3 is CASSQIWTAINEKLFF. The DNA of the CDR3 is TGTGCCAGCAGCCAGATATGGACAGCTATTAATGAAAAACTGTTTTTT.

The DNA of the CDR3 is TGTGCCAGCAGCTTAGATGGTAGCGGGGGGGCTTATACGCAGTATTTT. It yields the protein CASSLDGSGGAYTQYF. This sequence joins TRBV7-2 and TRBJ2-3, with 11 bases lining up with TRBD2. The CDR3 contains 16 residues. Germline V lookup: CDR1 SGHTA, CDR2 FQGNSA. After removal of 1 base from V and 7 bases from J, the junction contained 7 bases not matched to a gene.